This TCR beta chain was sequenced in a study of blood T cells in healthy people across ages. Whole-study results and caveats: TCR beta diversity per million T cells fell roughly linearly with age.

It was with a sample-barcoded 5' primer and a J-beta primer mix that a second PCR of roughly 6 to 11 cycles was run. Using its own MiXCR run on the 5' RACE reads, TCRdb lists one record per CDR3 protein. The sample shows around 870,000 distinct CDR3 sequences, roughly 26% of them seen only once. This clonotype was counted between two and nine times. The target antigen is unknown. V was clipped by 3 bases and J by 0 bases, with 12 bases between them. The CDR3 has 16 amino acids. The sequenced sample consisted of blood. The source is a woman aged 80 or older in good health. This sequence joins TRBV12-3 or TRBV12-4 and TRBJ1-3; D gene ambiguous. In DNA, the CDR3 is TGTGCCAGCAGTTTCGGGTGGGCCGGCTCTGGAAACACCATATATTTT. Translated, it gives CASSFGWAGSGNTIYF.